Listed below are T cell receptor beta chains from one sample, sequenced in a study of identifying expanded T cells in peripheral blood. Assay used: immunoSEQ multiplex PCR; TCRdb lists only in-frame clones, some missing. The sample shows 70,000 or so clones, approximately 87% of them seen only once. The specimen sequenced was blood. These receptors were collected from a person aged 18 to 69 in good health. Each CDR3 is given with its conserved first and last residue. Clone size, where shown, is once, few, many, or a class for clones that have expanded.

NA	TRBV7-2	CASSLSGQTFHNEKLFF
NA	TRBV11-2	CASSMTGTGGYTF
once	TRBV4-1	CASSPISGGSYNEQFF
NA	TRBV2	CASSAEGETQYF
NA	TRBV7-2	CASSLATHSDTQYF
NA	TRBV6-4	CASSPGPNNEQFF
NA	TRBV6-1	CASSRDSGGNQPQHF
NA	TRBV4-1	CASSLGLAGYYEQYF
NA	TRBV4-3	CASSQHTSYEQYF
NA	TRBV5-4	CASSFDGDYEQYF
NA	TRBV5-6	CASSLAGGGQREQYF
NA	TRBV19	CASSMYGQPQHF